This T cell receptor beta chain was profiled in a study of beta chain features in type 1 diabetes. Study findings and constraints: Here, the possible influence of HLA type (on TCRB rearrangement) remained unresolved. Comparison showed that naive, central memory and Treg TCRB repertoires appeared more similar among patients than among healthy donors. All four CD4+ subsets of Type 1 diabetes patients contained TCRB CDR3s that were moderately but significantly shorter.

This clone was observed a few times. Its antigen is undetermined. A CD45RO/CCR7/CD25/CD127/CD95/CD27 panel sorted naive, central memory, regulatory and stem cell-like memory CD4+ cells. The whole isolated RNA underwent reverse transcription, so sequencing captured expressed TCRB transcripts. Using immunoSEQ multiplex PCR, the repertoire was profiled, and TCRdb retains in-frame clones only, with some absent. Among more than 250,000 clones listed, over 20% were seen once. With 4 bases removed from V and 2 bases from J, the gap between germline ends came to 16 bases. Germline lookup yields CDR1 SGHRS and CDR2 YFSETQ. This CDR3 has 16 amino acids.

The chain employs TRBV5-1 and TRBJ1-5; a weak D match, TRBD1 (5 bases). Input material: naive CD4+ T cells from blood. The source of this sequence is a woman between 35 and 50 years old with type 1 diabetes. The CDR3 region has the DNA TGCGCCAGCAGCCCCTCGGGGGGAGTGGGCAATCAGCCCCAGCATTTT. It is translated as CASSPSGGVGNQPQHF.